Given below is one T cell receptor (beta chain) in context. The CDR3 runs to 14 residues. Between the trimmed V and J ends, which lost 3 bases and 8 bases, there was a span of 16 bases. CDR1 is MGHRA and CDR2 is YSYEKL in the germline V gene. Under the authors' procedure: Researchers report that nucleated cell counts were estimated from reference gene primer amplification. Sequenced by immunoSEQ multiplex PCR; TCRdb stores in-frame clones only, minus some. The V and J calls and clone size come from that table; D and trimming were worked out from the DNA. The data hold under 500,000 clones, with about 85% observed a single time. The source of the sample is a study of blood T cell repertoires in COVID-19. The wider study: Acute and convalescent COVID-19 samples came from the United States, Italy and Spain. Sources were T cells, B-cell-depleted T cells, or PBMCs; the material itself was cDNA or gDNA.

The source is a woman aged 18-35 years with acute COVID-19. Sequences were obtained from PBMCs or T cells enriched from blood (not recorded which). The chain uses TRBV4-1 and TRBJ1-2, with D tentatively TRBD1 (6 bases). The CDR3 DNA sequence: TGCGCCAGCAGCCAGGATACAGGGCGTTGGGGCTACACCTTC. Its translation is CASSQDTGRWGYTF.